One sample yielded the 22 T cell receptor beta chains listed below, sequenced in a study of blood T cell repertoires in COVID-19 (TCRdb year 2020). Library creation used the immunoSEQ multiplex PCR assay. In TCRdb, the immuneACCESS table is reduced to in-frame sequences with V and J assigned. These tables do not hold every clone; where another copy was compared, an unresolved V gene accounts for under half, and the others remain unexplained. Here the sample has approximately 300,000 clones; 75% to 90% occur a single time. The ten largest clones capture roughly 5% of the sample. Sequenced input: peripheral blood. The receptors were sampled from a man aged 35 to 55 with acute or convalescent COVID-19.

CDR3 sequence (DNA): TGTGCCAGCAGCTTACGAACAGAAGACTACGAGCAGTACTTC. This encodes CASSLRTEDYEQYF. The chain uses TRBV7-6 and TRBJ2-7; D call uncertain. Trimming removed 2 bases at V and 3 bases at J, with 11 bases between. CDR1 and CDR2 from the germline V gene are SGHVS and FNYEAQ. The CDR3 has 14 residues.

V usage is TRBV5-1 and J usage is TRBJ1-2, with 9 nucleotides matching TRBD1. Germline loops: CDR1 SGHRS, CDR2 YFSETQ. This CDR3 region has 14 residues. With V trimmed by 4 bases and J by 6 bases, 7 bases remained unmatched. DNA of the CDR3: TGCGCCAGCAGCCGGGGGGACAGGGAGAATGGCTACACCTTC. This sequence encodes CASSRGDRENGYTF.

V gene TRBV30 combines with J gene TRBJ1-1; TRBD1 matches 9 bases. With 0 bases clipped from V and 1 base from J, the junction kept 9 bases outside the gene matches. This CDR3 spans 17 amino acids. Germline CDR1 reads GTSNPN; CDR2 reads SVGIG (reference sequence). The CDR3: CAWSVKLGQGPNTEAFF. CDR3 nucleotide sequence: TGTGCCTGGAGTGTAAAGCTGGGACAGGGCCCGAACACTGAAGCTTTCTTT.

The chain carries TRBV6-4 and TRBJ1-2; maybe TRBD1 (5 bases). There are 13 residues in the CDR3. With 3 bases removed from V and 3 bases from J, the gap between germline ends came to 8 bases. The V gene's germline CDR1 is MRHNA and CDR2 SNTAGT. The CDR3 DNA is TGTGCCAGCAGTGATGGGGGGGACTATGGCTACACCTTC. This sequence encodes CASSDGGDYGYTF.

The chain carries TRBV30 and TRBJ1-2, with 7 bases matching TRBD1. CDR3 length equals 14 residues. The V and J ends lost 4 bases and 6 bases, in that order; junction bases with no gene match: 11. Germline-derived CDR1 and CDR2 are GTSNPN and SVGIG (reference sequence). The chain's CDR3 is CAWTTGTVYDGYTF. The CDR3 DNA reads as TGTGCCTGGACCACTGGGACAGTGTATGATGGCTACACCTTC. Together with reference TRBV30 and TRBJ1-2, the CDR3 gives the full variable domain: SQTIHQWPATLVQPVGSPLSLECTVEGTSNPNLYWYRQAAGRGLQLLFYSVGIGQISSEVPQNLSASRPQDRQFILSSKKLLLSDSGFYLCAWTTGTVYDGYTFGSGTRLTVV.

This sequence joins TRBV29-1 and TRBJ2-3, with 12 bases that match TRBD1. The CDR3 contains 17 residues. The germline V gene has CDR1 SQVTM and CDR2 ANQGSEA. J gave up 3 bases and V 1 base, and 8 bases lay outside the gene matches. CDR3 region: CSVEGGRDRGPTDTQYF. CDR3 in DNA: TGCAGCGTTGAAGGGGGCCGGGACAGGGGGCCAACAGATACGCAGTATTTT.

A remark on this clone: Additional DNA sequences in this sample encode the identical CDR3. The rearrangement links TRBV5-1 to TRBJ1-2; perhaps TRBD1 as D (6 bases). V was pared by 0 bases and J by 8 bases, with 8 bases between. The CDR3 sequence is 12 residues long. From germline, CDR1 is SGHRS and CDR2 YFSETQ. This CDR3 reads CASSLEGDGYTF. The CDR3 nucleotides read TGCGCCAGCAGCTTGGAGGGGGACGGCTACACCTTC.

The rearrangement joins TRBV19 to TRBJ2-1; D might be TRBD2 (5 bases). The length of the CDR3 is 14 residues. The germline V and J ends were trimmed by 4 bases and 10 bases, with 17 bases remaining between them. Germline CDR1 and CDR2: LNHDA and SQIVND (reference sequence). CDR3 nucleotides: TGTGCCAGTAGTACTACGGTTACGGGGTCAGAGCAGTTCTTC. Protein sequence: CASSTTVTGSEQFF.

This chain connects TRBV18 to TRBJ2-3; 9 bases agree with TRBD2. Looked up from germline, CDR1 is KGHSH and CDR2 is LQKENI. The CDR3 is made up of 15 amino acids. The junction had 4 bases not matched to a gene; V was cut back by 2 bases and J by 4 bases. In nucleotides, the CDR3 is TGTGCCAGCTCACCAACCAGCGGGGGGTCAGATACGCAGTATTTT. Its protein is CASSPTSGGSDTQYF.

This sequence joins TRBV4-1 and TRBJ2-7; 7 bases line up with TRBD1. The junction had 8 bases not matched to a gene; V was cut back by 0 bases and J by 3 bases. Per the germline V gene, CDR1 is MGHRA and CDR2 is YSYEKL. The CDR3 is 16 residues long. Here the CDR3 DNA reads TGCGCCAGCAGCCAAGATTCAAGAGGGGGCCTCTACGAGCAGTACTTC. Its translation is CASSQDSRGGLYEQYF.

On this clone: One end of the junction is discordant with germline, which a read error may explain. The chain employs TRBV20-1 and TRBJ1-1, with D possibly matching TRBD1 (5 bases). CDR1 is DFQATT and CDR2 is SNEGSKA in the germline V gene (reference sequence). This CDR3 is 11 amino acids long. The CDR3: CSASGAGITGF. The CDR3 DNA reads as TGCAGTGCTAGTGGGGCAGGAATTACGGGATTT.

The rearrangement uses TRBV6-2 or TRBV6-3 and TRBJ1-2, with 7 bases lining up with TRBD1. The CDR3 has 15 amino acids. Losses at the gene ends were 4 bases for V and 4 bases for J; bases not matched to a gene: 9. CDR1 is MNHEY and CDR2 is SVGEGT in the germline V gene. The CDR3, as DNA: TGTGCCAGCAGTTGGGACCGGGACAGAATCTATGGCTACACCTTC. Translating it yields CASSWDRDRIYGYTF.

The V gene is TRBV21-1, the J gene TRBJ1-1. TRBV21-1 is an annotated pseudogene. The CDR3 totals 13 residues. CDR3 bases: TGTGCCAGCGGTACAGAGGGAAAAACTGAAGCTTTCTTT. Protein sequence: CASGTEGKTEAFF.

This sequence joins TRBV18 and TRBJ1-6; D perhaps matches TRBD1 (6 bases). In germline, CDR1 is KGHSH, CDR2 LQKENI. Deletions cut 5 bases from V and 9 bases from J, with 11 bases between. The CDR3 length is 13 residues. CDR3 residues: CASSDKGGSPLHF. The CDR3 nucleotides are TGTGCCAGCTCAGATAAAGGGGGTTCACCCCTCCACTTT.

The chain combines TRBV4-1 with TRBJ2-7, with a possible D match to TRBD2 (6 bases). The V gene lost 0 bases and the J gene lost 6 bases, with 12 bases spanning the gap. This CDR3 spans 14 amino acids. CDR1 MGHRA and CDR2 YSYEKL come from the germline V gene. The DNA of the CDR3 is TGCGCCAGCAGCCAAGACAGGAGACTAGGCGAGCAGTACTTC. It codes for CASSQDRRLGEQYF.

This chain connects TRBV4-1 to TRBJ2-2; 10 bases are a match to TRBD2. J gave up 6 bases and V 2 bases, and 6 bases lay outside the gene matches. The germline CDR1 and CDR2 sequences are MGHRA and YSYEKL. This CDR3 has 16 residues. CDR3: CASSQPLAGISGELFF. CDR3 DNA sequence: TGCGCCAGCAGCCAACCACTAGCGGGGATTTCCGGGGAGCTGTTTTTT.

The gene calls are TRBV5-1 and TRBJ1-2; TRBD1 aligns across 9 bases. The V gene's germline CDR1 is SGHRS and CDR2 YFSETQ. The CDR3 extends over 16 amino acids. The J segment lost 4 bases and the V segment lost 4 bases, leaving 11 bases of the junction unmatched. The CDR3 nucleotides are TGCGCCAGCAGCCCTTGGACAGGGGATCTTCCCTATGGCTACACCTTC. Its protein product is CASSPWTGDLPYGYTF.

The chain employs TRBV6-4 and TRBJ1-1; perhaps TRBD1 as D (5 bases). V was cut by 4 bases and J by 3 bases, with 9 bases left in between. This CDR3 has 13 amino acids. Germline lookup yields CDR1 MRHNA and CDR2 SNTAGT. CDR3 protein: CASSVRGDTEAFF. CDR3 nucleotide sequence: TGTGCCAGCAGTGTTAGGGGTGACACTGAAGCTTTCTTT.

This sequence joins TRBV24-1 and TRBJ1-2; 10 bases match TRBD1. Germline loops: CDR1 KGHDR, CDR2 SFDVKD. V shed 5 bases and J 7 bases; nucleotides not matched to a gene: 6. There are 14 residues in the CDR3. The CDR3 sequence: CATSGRRTGGGYTF. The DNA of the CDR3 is TGTGCCACCAGTGGTAGGCGGACAGGGGGTGGCTACACCTTC.

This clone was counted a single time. CDR3 in DNA: TGTGCCAGCAGTACGACAGGGCGAAACACTGAAGCTTTCTTT. The encoded protein is CASSTTGRNTEAFF. V gene TRBV2 combines with J gene TRBJ1-1, with 7 bases matching TRBD1. The CDR3 totals 14 residues. The V gene end was trimmed by 5 bases and the J gene end by 2 bases; junction bases not matched to a gene: 5. The germline gives CDR1 SNHLY, CDR2 FYNNEI.

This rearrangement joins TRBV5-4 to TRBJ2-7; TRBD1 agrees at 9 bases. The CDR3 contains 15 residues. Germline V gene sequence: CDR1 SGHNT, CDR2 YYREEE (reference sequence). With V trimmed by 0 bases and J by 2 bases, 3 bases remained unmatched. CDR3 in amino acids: CASSLDRDRAYEQYF. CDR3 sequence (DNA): TGTGCCAGCAGCTTGGACCGGGACAGGGCCTACGAGCAGTACTTC.

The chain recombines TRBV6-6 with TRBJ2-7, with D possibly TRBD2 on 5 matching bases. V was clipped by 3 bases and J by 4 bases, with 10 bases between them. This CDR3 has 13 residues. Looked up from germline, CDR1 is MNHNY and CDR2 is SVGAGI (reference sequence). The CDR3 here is CASSYPDLYEQYF. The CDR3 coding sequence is TGTGCCAGCAGTTATCCGGACTTATACGAGCAGTACTTC.